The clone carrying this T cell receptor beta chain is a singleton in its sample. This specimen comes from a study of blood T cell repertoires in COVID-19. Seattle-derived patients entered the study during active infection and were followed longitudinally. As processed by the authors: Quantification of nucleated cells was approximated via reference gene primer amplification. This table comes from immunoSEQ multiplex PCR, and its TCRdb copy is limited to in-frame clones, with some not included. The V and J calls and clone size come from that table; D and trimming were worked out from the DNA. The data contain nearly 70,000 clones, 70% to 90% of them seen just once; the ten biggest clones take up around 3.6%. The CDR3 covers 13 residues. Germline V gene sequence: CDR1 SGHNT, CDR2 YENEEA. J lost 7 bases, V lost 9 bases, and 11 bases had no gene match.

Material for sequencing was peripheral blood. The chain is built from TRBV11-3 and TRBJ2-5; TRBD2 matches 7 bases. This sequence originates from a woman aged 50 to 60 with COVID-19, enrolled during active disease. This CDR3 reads CASLRGTFGTQYF. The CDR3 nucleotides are TGTGCCAGTCTGCGGGGGACCTTCGGGACCCAGTACTTC.